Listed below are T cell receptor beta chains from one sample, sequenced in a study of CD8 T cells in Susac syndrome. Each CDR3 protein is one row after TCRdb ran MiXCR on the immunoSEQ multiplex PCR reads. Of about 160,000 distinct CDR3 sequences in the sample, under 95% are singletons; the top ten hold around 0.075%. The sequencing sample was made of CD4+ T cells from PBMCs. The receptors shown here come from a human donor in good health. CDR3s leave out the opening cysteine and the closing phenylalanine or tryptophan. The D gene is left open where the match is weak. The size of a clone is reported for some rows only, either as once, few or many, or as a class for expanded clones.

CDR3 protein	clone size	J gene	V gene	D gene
ASSWRGGRGDEQF	-	TRBJ2-1	TRBV5-1	-
ASRPRQSSYNSPLH	once	TRBJ1-6	TRBV6-6	-
ASSYVGGKKETQY	-	TRBJ2-5	TRBV6-2/TRBV6-3	-
AYRVTAGNTIY	-	TRBJ1-3	TRBV30	-
ASSRGLLSGNTIY	once	TRBJ1-3	TRBV4-1	-
ASSLLAAQY	-	TRBJ2-5	TRBV5-6	-
SARRNTDAGNTIY	-	TRBJ1-3	TRBV20-1	-
ASSQEWGDYEQY	few	TRBJ2-7	TRBV4-3	-
ASSEGQGDDIQY	-	TRBJ2-4	TRBV6-5	TRBD1
ASSPSMDLLEQY	-	TRBJ2-7	TRBV7-2	-
ASHRGGEETQY	-	TRBJ2-5	TRBV18	TRBD2
ASSFVGIEQY	-	TRBJ2-7	TRBV12-3/TRBV12-4	-
ASSFRAGTSGSDTQY	-	TRBJ2-3	TRBV13	TRBD2
ASSEGPKETQY	-	TRBJ2-5	TRBV6-1	-
ASSEPRTSLVDTQY	-	TRBJ2-3	TRBV2	TRBD2
ASSKAGGDEQY	-	TRBJ2-7	TRBV4-2	TRBD2
ASSGGIYQETQY	-	TRBJ2-5	TRBV2	-
ASSFGPGVGETQY	-	TRBJ2-5	TRBV5-1	-
ASSYPVVIPYEQY	-	TRBJ2-7	TRBV6-2/TRBV6-3	-
ASTGGNIGLPQH	-	TRBJ1-5	TRBV6-1	-
ASSRLAIQGTQY	-	TRBJ2-5	TRBV7-9	TRBD2